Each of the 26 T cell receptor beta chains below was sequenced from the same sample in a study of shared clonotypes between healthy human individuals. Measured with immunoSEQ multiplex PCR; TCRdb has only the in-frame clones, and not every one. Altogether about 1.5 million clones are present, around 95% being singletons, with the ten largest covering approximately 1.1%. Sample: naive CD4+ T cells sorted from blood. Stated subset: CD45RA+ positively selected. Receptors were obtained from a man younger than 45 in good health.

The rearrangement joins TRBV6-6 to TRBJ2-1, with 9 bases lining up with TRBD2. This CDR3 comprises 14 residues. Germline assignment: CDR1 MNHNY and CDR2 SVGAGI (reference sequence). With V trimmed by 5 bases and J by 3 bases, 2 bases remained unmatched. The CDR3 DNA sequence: TGTGCCAGCAGTCGGACTAGCGTCTACAATGAGCAGTTCTTC. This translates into CASSRTSVYNEQFF.

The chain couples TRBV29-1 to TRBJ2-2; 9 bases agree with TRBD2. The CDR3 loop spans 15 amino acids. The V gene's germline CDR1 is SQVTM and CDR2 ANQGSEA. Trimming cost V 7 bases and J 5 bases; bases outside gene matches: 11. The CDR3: CSARGGAGQTGELFF. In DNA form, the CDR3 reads TGCAGCGCGCGGGGGGGGGCAGGGCAGACCGGGGAGCTGTTTTTT.

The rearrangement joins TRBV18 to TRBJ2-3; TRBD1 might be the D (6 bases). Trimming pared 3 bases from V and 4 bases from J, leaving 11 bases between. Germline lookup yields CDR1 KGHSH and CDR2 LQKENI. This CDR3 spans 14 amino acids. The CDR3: CASSPPAGADTQYF. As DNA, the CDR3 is TGTGCCAGCTCACCTCCGGCAGGGGCAGATACGCAGTATTTT.

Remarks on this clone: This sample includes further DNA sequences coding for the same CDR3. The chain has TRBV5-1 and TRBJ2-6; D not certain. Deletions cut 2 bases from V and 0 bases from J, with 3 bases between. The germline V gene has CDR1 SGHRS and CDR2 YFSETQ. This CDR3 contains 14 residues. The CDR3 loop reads CASSFNSGANVLTF. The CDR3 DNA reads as TGCGCCAGCAGCTTCAACTCTGGGGCCAACGTCCTGACTTTC.

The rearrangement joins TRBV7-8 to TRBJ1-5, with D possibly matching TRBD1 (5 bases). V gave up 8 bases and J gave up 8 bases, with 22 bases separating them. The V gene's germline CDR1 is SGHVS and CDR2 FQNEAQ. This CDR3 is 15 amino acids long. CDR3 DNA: TGTGCCAGCGCAGGGACGGGCCGAATCAAGGAGCCCCAGCATTTT. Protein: CASAGTGRIKEPQHF.

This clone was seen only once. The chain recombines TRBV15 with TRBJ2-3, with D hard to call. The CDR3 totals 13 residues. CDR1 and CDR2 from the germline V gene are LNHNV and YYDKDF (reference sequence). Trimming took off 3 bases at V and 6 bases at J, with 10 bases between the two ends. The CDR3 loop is CATSRTKADTQYF. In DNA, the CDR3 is TGTGCCACCAGCAGGACGAAGGCGGATACGCAGTATTTT.

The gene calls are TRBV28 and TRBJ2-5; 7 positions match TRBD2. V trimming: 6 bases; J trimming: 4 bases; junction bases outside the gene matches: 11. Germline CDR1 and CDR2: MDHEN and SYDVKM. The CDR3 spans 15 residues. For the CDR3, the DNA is TGTGCCAGCAGCCTTCGGGGCGGGAGTCGAGAGACCCAGTACTTC. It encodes CASSLRGGSRETQYF.

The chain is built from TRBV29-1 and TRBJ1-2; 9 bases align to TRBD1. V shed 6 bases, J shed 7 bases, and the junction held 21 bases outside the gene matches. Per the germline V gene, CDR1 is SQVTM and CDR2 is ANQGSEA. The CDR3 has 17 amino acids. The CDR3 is CSVLLRGRDRVSSGYTF. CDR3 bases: TGCAGCGTCCTCCTTAGGGGCCGGGACAGGGTTTCTTCTGGCTACACCTTC.

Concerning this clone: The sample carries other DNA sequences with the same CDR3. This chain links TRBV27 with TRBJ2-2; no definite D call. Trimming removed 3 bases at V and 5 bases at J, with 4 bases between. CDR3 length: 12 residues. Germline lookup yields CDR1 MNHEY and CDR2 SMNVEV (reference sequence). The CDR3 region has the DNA TGTGCCAGCAGTTTTAATACCGGGGAGCTGTTTTTT. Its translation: CASSFNTGELFF.

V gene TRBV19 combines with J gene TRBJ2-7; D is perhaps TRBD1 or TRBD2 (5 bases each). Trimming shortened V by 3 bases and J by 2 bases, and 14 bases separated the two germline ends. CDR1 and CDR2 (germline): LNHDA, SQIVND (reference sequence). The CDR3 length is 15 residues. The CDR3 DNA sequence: TGTGCCAGTAGTATCGGGGCAGGTGGGGCCTACGAGCAGTACTTC. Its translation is CASSIGAGGAYEQYF.

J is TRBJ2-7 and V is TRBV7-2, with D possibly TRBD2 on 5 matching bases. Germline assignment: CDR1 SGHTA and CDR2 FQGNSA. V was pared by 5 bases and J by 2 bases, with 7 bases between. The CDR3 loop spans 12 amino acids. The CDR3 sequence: CASSPGAYEQYF. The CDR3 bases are TGTGCCAGCAGCCCCGGGGCCTACGAGCAGTACTTC.

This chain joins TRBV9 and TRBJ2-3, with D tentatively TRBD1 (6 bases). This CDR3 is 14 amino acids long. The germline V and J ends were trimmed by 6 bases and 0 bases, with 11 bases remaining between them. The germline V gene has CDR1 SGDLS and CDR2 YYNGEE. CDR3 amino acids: CASNRDKSTDTQYF. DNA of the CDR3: TGTGCCAGCAACCGGGACAAAAGCACAGATACGCAGTATTTT.

Here the CDR3 DNA reads TGCAGCGTTGAAGAACCGGGTCTGGGCGGCTACACCTTC. It specifies CSVEEPGLGGYTF. The V and J genes are TRBV29-1 and TRBJ1-2; no clear D gene. CDR3 length: 13 residues. V lost 0 bases, J lost 8 bases, and 13 bases lay in between. The germline CDR1 and CDR2 sequences are SQVTM and ANQGSEA.

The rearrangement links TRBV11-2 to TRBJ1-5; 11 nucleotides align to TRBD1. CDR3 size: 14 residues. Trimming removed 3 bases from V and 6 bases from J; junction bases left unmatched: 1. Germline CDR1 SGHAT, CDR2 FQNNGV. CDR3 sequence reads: CASSLDRGPQPQHF. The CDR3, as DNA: TGTGCCAGCAGCTTGGACAGGGGGCCTCAGCCCCAGCATTTT.

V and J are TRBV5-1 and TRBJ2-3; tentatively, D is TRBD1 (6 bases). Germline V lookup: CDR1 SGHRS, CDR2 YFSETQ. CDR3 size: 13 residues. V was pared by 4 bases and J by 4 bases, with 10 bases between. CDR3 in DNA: TGCGCCAGCAGCGTTACAGGGCCAGATACGCAGTATTTT. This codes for CASSVTGPDTQYF.

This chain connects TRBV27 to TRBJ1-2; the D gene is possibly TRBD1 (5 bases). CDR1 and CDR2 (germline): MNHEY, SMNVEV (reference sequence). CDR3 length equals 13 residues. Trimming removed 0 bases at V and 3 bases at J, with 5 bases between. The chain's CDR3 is CASSLSGDYGYTF. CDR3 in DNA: TGTGCCAGCAGTTTATCAGGGGACTATGGCTACACCTTC.

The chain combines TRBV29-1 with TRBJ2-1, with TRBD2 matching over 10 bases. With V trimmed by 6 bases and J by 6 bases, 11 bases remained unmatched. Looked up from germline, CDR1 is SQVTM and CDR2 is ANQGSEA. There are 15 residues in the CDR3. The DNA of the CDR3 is TGCAGCGTCGGGATGATAGCGGGAGGTAGCAATGAGCAGTTCTTC. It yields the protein CSVGMIAGGSNEQFF.

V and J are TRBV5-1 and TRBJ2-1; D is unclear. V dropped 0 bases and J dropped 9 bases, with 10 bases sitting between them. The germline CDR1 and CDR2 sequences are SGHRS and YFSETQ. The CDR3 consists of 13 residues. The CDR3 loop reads CASSLVLSSEQFF. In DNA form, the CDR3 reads TGCGCCAGCAGCTTGGTGCTAAGCAGTGAGCAGTTCTTC.

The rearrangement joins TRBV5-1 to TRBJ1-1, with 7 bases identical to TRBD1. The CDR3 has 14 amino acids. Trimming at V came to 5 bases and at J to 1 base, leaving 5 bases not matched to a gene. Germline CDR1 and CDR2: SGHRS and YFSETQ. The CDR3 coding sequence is TGCGCCAGCAGTCCAGGGGGGAAGAACACTGAAGCTTTCTTT. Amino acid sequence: CASSPGGKNTEAFF.

Written as DNA, the CDR3 is TGTGCCAGCAGTTTAGAGGGGGCTACGAAGACCCAGTACTTC. Amino acids: CASSLEGATKTQYF. The chain has TRBV27 and TRBJ2-5; 7 positions agree with TRBD1. With V trimmed by 2 bases and J by 6 bases, 6 bases remained unmatched. The V gene's germline CDR1 is MNHEY and CDR2 SMNVEV (reference sequence). This CDR3 is 14 amino acids long.

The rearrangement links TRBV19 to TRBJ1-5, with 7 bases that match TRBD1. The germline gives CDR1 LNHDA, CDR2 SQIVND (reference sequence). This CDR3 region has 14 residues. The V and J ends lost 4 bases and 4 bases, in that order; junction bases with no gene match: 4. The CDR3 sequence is CASSKTGFNQPQHF. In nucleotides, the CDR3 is TGTGCCAGTAGTAAGACAGGGTTTAATCAGCCCCAGCATTTT.

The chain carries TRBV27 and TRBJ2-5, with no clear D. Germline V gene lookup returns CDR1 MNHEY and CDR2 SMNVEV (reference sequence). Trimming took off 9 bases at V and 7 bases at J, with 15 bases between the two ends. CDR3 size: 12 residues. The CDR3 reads CASSGPPGTQYF. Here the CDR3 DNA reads TGTGCCAGTTCGGGCCCCCCCGGGACCCAGTACTTC.

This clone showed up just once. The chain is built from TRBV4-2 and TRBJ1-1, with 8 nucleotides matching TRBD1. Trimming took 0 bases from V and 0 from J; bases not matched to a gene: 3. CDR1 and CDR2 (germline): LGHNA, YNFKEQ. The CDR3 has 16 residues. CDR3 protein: CASSQDLGQVNTEAFF. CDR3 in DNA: TGTGCCAGCAGCCAAGATCTGGGACAGGTGAACACTGAAGCTTTCTTT.

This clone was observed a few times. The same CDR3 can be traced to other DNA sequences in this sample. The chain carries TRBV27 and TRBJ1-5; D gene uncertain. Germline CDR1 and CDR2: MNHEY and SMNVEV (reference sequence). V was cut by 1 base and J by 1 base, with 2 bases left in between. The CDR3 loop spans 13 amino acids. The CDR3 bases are TGTGCCAGCAGTTTATGGAGCAATCAGCCCCAGCATTTT. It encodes CASSLWSNQPQHF.

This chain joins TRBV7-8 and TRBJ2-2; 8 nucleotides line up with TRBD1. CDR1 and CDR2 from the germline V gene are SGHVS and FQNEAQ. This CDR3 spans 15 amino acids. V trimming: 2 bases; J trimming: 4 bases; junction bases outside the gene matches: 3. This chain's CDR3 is CASSLSGGSTGELFF. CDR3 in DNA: TGTGCCAGCAGCTTATCAGGGGGCAGCACCGGGGAGCTGTTTTTT.

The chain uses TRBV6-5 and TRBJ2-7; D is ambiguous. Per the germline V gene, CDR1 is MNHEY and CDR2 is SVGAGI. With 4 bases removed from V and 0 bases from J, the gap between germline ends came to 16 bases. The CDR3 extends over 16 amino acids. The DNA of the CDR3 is TGTGCCAGCAGTTCGGTTCGTCTGCGTAGCTCCTACGAGCAGTACTTC. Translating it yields CASSSVRLRSSYEQYF.